A selection of T cell receptor beta chains follows, all from one sample in a study of Graves' ophthalmopathy and Graves' hyperthyroidism. Using its own MiXCR run on the multiplex PCR reads, TCRdb lists one record per CDR3 protein. The table records more than 550,000 distinct CDR3 sequences, about two fifths of them present only once. The sequenced sample consisted of peripheral blood. These receptors were collected from an adult man with Graves' ophthalmopathy. CDR3s include the opening cysteine and the closing phenylalanine or tryptophan. The D gene is left open where the match is weak. Not all rows give a size; the values are once, few, many and, for expanded clones, a class.

d_gene: .; abundance: many; j_gene: TRBJ1-1; len: 16; v_gene: TRBV24-1; CDR3aa: CATSDSGLVGRTEAFF; CDR3nt: TGTGCCACCAGTGATTCGGGGCTAGTAGGACGCACTGAAGCTTTCTTT
d_gene: .; abundance: once; j_gene: TRBJ2-5; len: 17; v_gene: TRBV15; CDR3aa: CATSRAGDLRYQETQYF; CDR3nt: TGTGCCACCAGCAGAGCAGGGGACCTAAGGTACCAAGAGACCCAGTACTTC
d_gene: .; abundance: .; j_gene: TRBJ2-2; len: 17; v_gene: TRBV20-1; CDR3aa: CSARDTGPREFPGELFF; CDR3nt: TGCAGTGCTAGAGACACAGGTCCCCGGGAGTTTCCCGGGGAGCTGTTTTTT
d_gene: .; abundance: few; j_gene: TRBJ2-2; len: 17; v_gene: TRBV11-2; CDR3aa: CASSLELIGANTGELFF; CDR3nt: TGTGCCAGCAGCTTAGAATTGATAGGGGCGAACACCGGGGAGCTGTTTTTT
d_gene: TRBD1; abundance: many; j_gene: TRBJ1-2; len: 13; v_gene: TRBV12-3/TRBV12-4; CDR3aa: CASSPDRFYGYTF; CDR3nt: TGTGCCAGCAGTCCGGACAGGTTCTATGGCTACACCTTC
d_gene: TRBD1; abundance: many; j_gene: TRBJ1-4; len: 15; v_gene: TRBV7-9; CDR3aa: CASSDWTGSFEKLFF; CDR3nt: TGTGCCAGCAGCGACTGGACAGGGAGTTTTGAAAAACTGTTTTTT
d_gene: .; abundance: few; j_gene: TRBJ2-6; len: 17; v_gene: TRBV5-4; CDR3aa: CASSQDWGLDGANVLTF; CDR3nt: TGCGCCAGCAGCCAAGATTGGGGGCTGGACGGGGCCAACGTCCTGACTTTC
d_gene: .; abundance: .; j_gene: TRBJ2-5; len: 14; v_gene: TRBV7-2; CDR3aa: CASSFQGGSETQYF; CDR3nt: TGTGCCAGCAGCTTCCAGGGGGGATCAGAGACCCAGTACTTC
d_gene: TRBD1; abundance: many; j_gene: TRBJ2-6; len: 16; v_gene: TRBV7-2; CDR3aa: CASSLQGAPGANVLTF; CDR3nt: TGTGCCAGCAGCTTGCAGGGGGCCCCTGGGGCCAACGTCCTGACTTTC
d_gene: .; abundance: .; j_gene: TRBJ2-2; len: 14; v_gene: TRBV14; CDR3aa: CASSRTVDTGELFF; CDR3nt: TGTGCCAGCTCACGGACGGTCGACACCGGGGAGCTGTTTTTT
d_gene: .; abundance: .; j_gene: TRBJ2-3; len: 13; v_gene: TRBV12-3/TRBV12-4; CDR3aa: CASSMTRADTQYF; CDR3nt: TGTGCCAGCAGTATGACAAGGGCAGATACGCAGTATTTT
d_gene: .; abundance: .; j_gene: TRBJ1-5; len: 16; v_gene: TRBV2; CDR3aa: CASSKDSPQSNQPQHF; CDR3nt: TGTGCCAGCAGTAAGGACAGCCCTCAAAGCAATCAGCCCCAGCATTTT
d_gene: TRBD1; abundance: many; j_gene: TRBJ2-7; len: 18; v_gene: TRBV29-1; CDR3aa: CSVHIPGQGLGGTYEQYF; CDR3nt: TGCAGCGTTCATATCCCGGGACAGGGGTTGGGGGGAACCTACGAGCAGTACTTC
d_gene: TRBD1; abundance: .; j_gene: TRBJ1-1; len: 11; v_gene: TRBV20-1; CDR3aa: CSSRGRGEAFF; CDR3nt: TGCAGTTCCAGGGGGCGAGGTGAAGCTTTCTTT
d_gene: TRBD2; abundance: many; j_gene: TRBJ2-7; len: 14; v_gene: TRBV7-9; CDR3aa: CASSNSGRTYEQYF; CDR3nt: TGTGCCAGCAGCAATAGCGGGAGGACCTACGAGCAGTACTTC
d_gene: .; abundance: .; j_gene: TRBJ2-2; len: 13; v_gene: TRBV10-3; CDR3aa: CAISDFRTGELFF; CDR3nt: TGTGCCATCAGTGATTTTCGCACCGGGGAGCTGTTTTTT
d_gene: TRBD1; abundance: many; j_gene: TRBJ1-1; len: 15; v_gene: TRBV2; CDR3aa: CASRSVDRANAEAFF; CDR3nt: TGTGCCAGCAGGAGTGTGGACAGGGCGAACGCTGAAGCTTTCTTT
d_gene: .; abundance: .; j_gene: TRBJ1-1; len: 14; v_gene: TRBV4-2; CDR3aa: CASSQAGSGTVAFF; CDR3nt: TGTGCCAGCAGCCAAGCAGGGTCTGGTACGGTAGCTTTCTTT
d_gene: TRBD1; abundance: few; j_gene: TRBJ2-7; len: 16; v_gene: TRBV19; CDR3aa: CASSLRPSDRAYEQYF; CDR3nt: TGTGCCAGTAGTCTTAGGCCCTCGGACAGGGCCTACGAGCAGTACTTC
d_gene: TRBD1; abundance: few; j_gene: TRBJ2-5; len: 15; v_gene: TRBV7-8; CDR3aa: CASSLRDRLKETQYF; CDR3nt: TGTGCCAGCAGCCTCCGGGACAGATTAAAAGAGACCCAGTACTTC
d_gene: TRBD1; abundance: .; j_gene: TRBJ1-5; len: 18; v_gene: TRBV19; CDR3aa: CASSIFFGQGGSNQPQHF; CDR3nt: TGTGCCAGTAGTATTTTTTTCGGACAGGGGGGGAGCAATCAGCCCCAGCATTTT
d_gene: TRBD1; abundance: .; j_gene: TRBJ1-2; len: 12; v_gene: TRBV20-1; CDR3aa: CSPDRGVYGYTF; CDR3nt: TGCAGTCCTGACAGGGGGGTCTATGGCTACACCTTC
d_gene: TRBD1; abundance: few; j_gene: TRBJ2-7; len: 15; v_gene: TRBV19; CDR3aa: CASSIGGQGSYEQYF; CDR3nt: TGTGCCAGTAGTATCGGGGGACAGGGTTCCTACGAGCAGTACTTC
d_gene: TRBD1; abundance: .; j_gene: TRBJ1-1; len: 18; v_gene: TRBV7-9; CDR3aa: CASSVPQRGLVWYTEAFF; CDR3nt: TGTGCCAGCAGCGTTCCCCAAAGGGGGCTGGTTTGGTACACTGAAGCTTTCTTT
d_gene: .; abundance: many; j_gene: TRBJ1-2; len: 13; v_gene: TRBV4-2; CDR3aa: CASSQADSYGYTF; CDR3nt: TGTGCCAGCAGCCAAGCGGACAGCTATGGCTACACCTTC
d_gene: TRBD1; abundance: .; j_gene: TRBJ2-5; len: 16; v_gene: TRBV5-1; CDR3aa: CASSIRGQGAEETQYF; CDR3nt: TGCGCCAGCAGCATACGAGGACAGGGGGCCGAAGAGACCCAGTACTTC
d_gene: .; abundance: many; j_gene: TRBJ1-1; len: 13; v_gene: TRBV9; CDR3aa: CASGRAEGSEAFF; CDR3nt: TGTGCCAGCGGGCGGGCCGAAGGATCTGAAGCTTTCTTT
d_gene: TRBD1; abundance: many; j_gene: TRBJ1-6; len: 14; v_gene: TRBV12-3/TRBV12-4; CDR3aa: CASNLQGANSPLHF; CDR3nt: TGTGCCAGCAACCTACAGGGGGCTAATTCACCCCTCCACTTT
d_gene: .; abundance: few; j_gene: TRBJ1-1; len: 13; v_gene: TRBV18; CDR3aa: CASSPLREAEAFF; CDR3nt: TGTGCCAGCTCACCGCTCAGGGAAGCTGAAGCTTTCTTT
d_gene: TRBD1; abundance: many; j_gene: TRBJ1-1; len: 15; v_gene: TRBV7-6; CDR3aa: CASSATGGLNTEAFF; CDR3nt: TGTGCCAGCAGCGCTACAGGGGGGTTGAACACTGAAGCTTTCTTT
d_gene: TRBD1; abundance: .; j_gene: TRBJ1-1; len: 13; v_gene: TRBV2; CDR3aa: CASTQGQGTEAFF; CDR3nt: TGTGCCAGCACCCAAGGACAGGGAACTGAAGCTTTCTTT
d_gene: TRBD2; abundance: .; j_gene: TRBJ2-7; len: 13; v_gene: TRBV10-3; CDR3aa: CAISELAGYEQYF; CDR3nt: TGTGCCATCAGTGAGTTAGCGGGGTACGAGCAGTACTTC
d_gene: TRBD2; abundance: .; j_gene: TRBJ2-2; len: 13; v_gene: TRBV20-1; CDR3aa: CRASGANTGELFF; CDR3nt: TGCAGAGCTAGCGGGGCGAACACCGGGGAGCTGTTTTTT
d_gene: .; abundance: many; j_gene: TRBJ2-2; len: 15; v_gene: TRBV7-9; CDR3aa: CASSSPWGNTGELFF; CDR3nt: TGTGCCAGCAGCTCTCCTTGGGGTAACACCGGGGAGCTGTTTTTT
d_gene: .; abundance: .; j_gene: TRBJ2-6; len: 17; v_gene: TRBV11-2; CDR3aa: CASSQASGGSGANVLTF; CDR3nt: TGTGCCAGCAGCCAAGCCTCAGGAGGATCTGGGGCCAACGTCCTGACTTTC
d_gene: TRBD1; abundance: many; j_gene: TRBJ1-2; len: 13; v_gene: TRBV20-1; CDR3aa: CSARDREQNGYTF; CDR3nt: TGCAGTGCGAGGGACAGGGAACAAAATGGCTACACCTTC
d_gene: .; abundance: many; j_gene: TRBJ1-5; len: 13; v_gene: TRBV6-6; CDR3aa: CASSPQGSQPQHF; CDR3nt: TGTGCCAGCAGTCCACAGGGAAGTCAGCCCCAGCATTTT
d_gene: TRBD1; abundance: .; j_gene: TRBJ1-1; len: 15; v_gene: TRBV5-4; CDR3aa: CASSWAGGRRTEAFF; CDR3nt: TGTGCCAGCAGCTGGGCAGGGGGTCGGCGGACTGAAGCTTTCTTT
d_gene: .; abundance: many; j_gene: TRBJ1-5; len: 14; v_gene: TRBV2; CDR3aa: CASSVGRRNQPQHF; CDR3nt: TGTGCCAGCAGTGTGGGTAGGAGAAATCAGCCCCAGCATTTT
d_gene: .; abundance: .; j_gene: TRBJ1-4; len: 16; v_gene: TRBV25-1; CDR3aa: CASSLGGQGTNEKLFF; CDR3nt: TGTGCCAGCAGCTTGGGGGGACAAGGTACTAATGAAAAACTGTTTTTT
d_gene: .; abundance: many; j_gene: TRBJ2-7; len: 14; v_gene: TRBV5-1; CDR3aa: CASSTPTESYEQYF; CDR3nt: TGCGCCAGCAGCACCCCGACAGAGTCCTACGAGCAGTACTTC
d_gene: .; abundance: .; j_gene: TRBJ2-7; len: 14; v_gene: TRBV10-3; CDR3aa: CASSEQGREYEQYF; CDR3nt: TGTGCCAGCAGTGAGCAAGGCCGGGAGTACGAGCAGTACTTC
d_gene: TRBD1; abundance: few; j_gene: TRBJ2-2; len: 20; v_gene: TRBV7-8; CDR3aa: CASSARPWGGTGGKSGELFF; CDR3nt: TGTGCCAGCAGCGCCAGGCCATGGGGCGGGACAGGGGGAAAAAGCGGGGAGCTGTTTTTT
d_gene: .; abundance: many; j_gene: TRBJ1-6; len: 12; v_gene: TRBV20-1; CDR3aa: CSARDPNSPLHF; CDR3nt: TGCAGTGCTAGAGACCCTAATTCACCCCTCCACTTT
d_gene: .; abundance: few; j_gene: TRBJ2-7; len: 15; v_gene: TRBV5-1; CDR3aa: CASSLEWTAAYEQYF; CDR3nt: TGCGCCAGCAGCTTGGAATGGACAGCAGCCTACGAGCAGTACTTC
d_gene: TRBD2; abundance: many; j_gene: TRBJ2-7; len: 13; v_gene: TRBV20-1; CDR3aa: CSARDSGGYEQYF; CDR3nt: TGCAGTGCTAGAGACAGCGGGGGATACGAGCAGTACTTC
d_gene: TRBD1; abundance: many; j_gene: TRBJ1-4; len: 14; v_gene: TRBV2; CDR3aa: CASSGKTGDEKLFF; CDR3nt: TGTGCCAGCAGTGGAAAGACAGGGGATGAAAAACTGTTTTTT
d_gene: TRBD1; abundance: many; j_gene: TRBJ2-7; len: 14; v_gene: TRBV10-3; CDR3aa: CAISGTGGTDEQYF; CDR3nt: TGTGCCATCAGTGGGACAGGGGGAACGGACGAGCAGTACTTC
d_gene: .; abundance: many; j_gene: TRBJ2-5; len: 15; v_gene: TRBV29-1; CDR3aa: CSVTPGAAPQETQYF; CDR3nt: TGCAGCGTTACCCCAGGAGCGGCACCTCAAGAGACCCAGTACTTC
d_gene: .; abundance: .; j_gene: TRBJ2-6; len: 14; v_gene: TRBV29-1; CDR3aa: CSAGQGTGANVLTF; CDR3nt: TGCAGCGCAGGCCAGGGGACCGGGGCCAACGTCCTGACTTTC